This T cell receptor beta chain was found in a study of T cell responses to AZD1222 COVID-19 vaccine. Points on this clone: What it binds is not known.

Sequencing was performed with immunoSEQ multiplex PCR; in TCRdb, only in-frame clones are kept and a portion is missing. Among about 89,000 clones listed, around nine tenths were seen once. Findings of the study overall: Across spike, vaccine-associated CD4 TCRs were found, dominant at 160-218 and 743-854. Females made up more of the donors, who were largely white British, and clonal diversity may have come out too low. Repertoires were obtained solely post-peak T cell response.

Germline-derived CDR1 and CDR2 are SGHAT and FQDESV (reference sequence). The V end lost 1 base, the J end lost 0 bases, and 9 bases lay between the germline ends. The CDR3 loop spans 15 amino acids. Sequencing used peripheral blood, obtained on day 0 of MenACWY control vaccination. The receptor was derived from an adult in good health. The genes are TRBV11-1 and TRBJ1-1, with D possibly TRBD1 on 6 matching bases. CDR3 protein: CASSLGQGMNTEAFF. As DNA, the CDR3 is TGTGCCAGCAGCTTAGGGCAGGGGATGAACACTGAAGCTTTCTTT.